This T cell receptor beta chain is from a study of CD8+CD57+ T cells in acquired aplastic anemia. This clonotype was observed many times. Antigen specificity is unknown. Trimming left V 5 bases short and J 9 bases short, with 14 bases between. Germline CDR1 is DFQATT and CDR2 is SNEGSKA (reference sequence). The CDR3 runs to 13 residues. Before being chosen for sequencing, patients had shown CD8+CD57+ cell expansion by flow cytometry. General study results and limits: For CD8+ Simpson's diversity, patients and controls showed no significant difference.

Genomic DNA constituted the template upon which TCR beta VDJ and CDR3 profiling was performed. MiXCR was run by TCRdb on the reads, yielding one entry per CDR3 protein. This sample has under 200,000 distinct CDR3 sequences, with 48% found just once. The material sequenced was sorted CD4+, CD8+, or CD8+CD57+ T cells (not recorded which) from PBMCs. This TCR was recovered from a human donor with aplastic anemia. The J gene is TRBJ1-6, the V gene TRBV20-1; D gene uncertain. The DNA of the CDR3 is TGCAGTGCTGCACCCGGGTGGGGTTCACCCCTCCACTTT. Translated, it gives CSAAPGWGSPLHF.